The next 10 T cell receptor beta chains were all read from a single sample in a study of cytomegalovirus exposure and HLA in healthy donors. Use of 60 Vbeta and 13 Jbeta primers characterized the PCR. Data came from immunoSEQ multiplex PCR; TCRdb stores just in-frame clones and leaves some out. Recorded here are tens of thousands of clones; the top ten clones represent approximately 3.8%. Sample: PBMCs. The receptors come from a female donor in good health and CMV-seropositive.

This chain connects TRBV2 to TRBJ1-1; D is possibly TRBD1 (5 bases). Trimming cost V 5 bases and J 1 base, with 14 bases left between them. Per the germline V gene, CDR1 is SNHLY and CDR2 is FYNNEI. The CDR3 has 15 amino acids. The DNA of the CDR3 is TGTGCCAGCAGTCCACAACAGGCGCCGAACACTGAAGCTTTCTTT. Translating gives CASSPQQAPNTEAFF.

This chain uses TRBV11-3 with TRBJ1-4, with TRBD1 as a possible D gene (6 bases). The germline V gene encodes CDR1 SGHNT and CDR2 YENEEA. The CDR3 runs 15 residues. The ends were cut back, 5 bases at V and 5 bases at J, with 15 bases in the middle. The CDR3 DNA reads TGTGCCAGCAGCGAAGGACAGACTTGGAATGAAAAACTGTTTTTT. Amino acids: CASSEGQTWNEKLFF.

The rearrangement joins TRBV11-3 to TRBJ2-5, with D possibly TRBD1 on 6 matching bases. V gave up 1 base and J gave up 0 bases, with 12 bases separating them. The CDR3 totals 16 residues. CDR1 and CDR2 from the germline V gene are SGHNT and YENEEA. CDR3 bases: TGTGCCAGCAGCTTAGGGGGGACACCTTACCAAGAGACCCAGTACTTC. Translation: CASSLGGTPYQETQYF.

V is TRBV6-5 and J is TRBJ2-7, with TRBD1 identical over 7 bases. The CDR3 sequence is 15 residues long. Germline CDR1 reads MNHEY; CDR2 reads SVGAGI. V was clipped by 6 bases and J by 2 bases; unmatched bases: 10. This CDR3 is CASRYTGTAAYEQYF. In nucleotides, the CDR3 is TGTGCCAGCAGATATACCGGGACAGCAGCCTACGAGCAGTACTTC.

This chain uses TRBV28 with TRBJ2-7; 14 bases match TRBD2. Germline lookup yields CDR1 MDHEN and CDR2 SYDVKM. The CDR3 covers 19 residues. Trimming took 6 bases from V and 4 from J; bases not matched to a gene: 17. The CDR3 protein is CASSRIGTSGGRARYEQYF. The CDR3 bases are TGTGCCAGCAGCCGTATTGGGACTAGCGGGGGCAGGGCCCGTTACGAGCAGTACTTC.

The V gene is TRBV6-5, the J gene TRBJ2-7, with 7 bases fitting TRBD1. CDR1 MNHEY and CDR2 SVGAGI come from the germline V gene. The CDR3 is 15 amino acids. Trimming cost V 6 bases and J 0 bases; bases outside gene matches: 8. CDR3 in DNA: TGTGCCAGCAGGCACGACAGGGAGAGCTCCTACGAGCAGTACTTC. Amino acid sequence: CASRHDRESSYEQYF.

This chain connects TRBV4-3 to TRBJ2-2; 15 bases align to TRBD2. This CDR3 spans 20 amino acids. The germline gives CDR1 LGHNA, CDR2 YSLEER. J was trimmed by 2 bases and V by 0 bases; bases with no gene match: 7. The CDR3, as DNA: TGCGCCAGCAGCCAAGACACCGGGACTAGCGGGGGGCCCAACACCGGGGAGCTGTTTTTT. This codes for CASSQDTGTSGGPNTGELFF.

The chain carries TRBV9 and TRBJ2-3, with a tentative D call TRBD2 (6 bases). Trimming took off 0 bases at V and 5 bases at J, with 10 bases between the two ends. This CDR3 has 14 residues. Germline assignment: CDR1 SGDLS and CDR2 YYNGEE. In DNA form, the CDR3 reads TGTGCCAGCAGCGTAGGAGTGGGGGGAGATACGCAGTATTTT. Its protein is CASSVGVGGDTQYF. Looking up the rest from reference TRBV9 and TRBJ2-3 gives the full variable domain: DSGVTQTPKHLITATGQRVTLRCSPRSGDLSVYWYQQSLDQGLQFLIQYYNGEERAKGNILERFSAQQFPDLHSELNLSSLELGDSALYFCASSVGVGGDTQYFGPGTRLTVL.

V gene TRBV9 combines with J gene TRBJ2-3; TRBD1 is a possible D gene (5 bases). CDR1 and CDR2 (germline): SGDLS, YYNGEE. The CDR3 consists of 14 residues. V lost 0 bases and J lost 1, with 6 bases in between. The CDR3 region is CASSVVGGTDTQYF. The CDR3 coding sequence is TGTGCCAGCAGCGTAGTAGGGGGCACAGATACGCAGTATTTT.

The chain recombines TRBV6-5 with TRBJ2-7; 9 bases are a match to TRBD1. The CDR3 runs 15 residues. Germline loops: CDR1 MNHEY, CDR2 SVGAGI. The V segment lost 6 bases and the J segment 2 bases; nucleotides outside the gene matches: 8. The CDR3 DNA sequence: TGTGCCAGCAGGAAGGGGACAGGGAGCGCCTACGAGCAGTACTTC. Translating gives CASRKGTGSAYEQYF.